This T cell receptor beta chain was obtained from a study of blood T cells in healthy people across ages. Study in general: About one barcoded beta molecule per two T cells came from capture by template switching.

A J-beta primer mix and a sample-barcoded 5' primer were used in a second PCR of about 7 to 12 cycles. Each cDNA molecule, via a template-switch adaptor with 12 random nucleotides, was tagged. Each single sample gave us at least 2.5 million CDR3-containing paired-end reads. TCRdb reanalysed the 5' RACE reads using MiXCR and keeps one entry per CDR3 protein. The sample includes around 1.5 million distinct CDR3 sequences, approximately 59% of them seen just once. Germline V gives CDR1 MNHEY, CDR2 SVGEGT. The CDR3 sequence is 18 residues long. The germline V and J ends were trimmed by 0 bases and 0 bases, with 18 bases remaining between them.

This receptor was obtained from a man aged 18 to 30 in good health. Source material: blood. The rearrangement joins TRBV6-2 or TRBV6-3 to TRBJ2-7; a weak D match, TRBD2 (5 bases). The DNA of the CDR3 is TGTGCCAGCAGTTACTCGATATTTGGGGAGAAAAACTCCTACGAGCAGTACTTC. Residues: CASSYSIFGEKNSYEQYF.